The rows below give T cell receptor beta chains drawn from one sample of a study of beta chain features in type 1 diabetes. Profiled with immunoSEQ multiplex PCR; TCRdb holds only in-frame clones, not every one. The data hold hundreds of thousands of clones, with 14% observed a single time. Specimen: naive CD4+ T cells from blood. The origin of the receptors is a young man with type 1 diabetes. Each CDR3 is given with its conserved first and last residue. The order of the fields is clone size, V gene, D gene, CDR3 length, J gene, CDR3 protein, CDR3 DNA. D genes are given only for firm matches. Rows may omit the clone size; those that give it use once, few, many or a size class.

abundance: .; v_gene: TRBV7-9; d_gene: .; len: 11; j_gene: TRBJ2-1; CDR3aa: CASSPYNEQFF; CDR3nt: TGTGCCAGCAGCCCATACAATGAGCAGTTCTTC
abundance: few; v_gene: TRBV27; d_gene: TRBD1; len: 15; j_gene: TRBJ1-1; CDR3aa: CASSLYDRGNTEAFF; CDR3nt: TGTGCCAGCAGTTTATATGACAGGGGCAACACTGAAGCTTTCTTT
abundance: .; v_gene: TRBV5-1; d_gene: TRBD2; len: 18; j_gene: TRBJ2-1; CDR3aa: CASSPGLAGVGSYNEQFF; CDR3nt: TGCGCCAGCAGCCCGGGACTAGCGGGAGTCGGTTCCTACAATGAGCAGTTCTTC
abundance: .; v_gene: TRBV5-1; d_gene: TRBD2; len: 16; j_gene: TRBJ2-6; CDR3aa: CASSLVGGSGANVLTF; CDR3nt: TGCGCCAGCAGCTTGGTGGGAGGGTCAGGGGCCAACGTCCTGACTTTC
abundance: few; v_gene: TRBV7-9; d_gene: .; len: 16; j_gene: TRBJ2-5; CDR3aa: CASSPAGRVPGSTQYF; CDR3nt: TGTGCCAGCAGCCCGGCCGGGCGGGTCCCCGGCTCGACCCAGTACTTC
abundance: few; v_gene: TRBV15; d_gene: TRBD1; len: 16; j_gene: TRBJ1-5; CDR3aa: CATADHWTGGNQPQHF; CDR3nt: TGTGCCACCGCTGATCATTGGACAGGGGGCAATCAGCCCCAGCATTTT
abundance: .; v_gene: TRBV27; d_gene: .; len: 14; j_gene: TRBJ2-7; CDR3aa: CASRALEAPYEQYF; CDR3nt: TGTGCCAGCAGAGCGCTGGAGGCCCCCTACGAGCAGTACTTC
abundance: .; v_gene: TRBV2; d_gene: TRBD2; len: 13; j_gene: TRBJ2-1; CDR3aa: CAIQLAGYNEQFF; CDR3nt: TGTGCCATCCAACTAGCGGGGTACAATGAGCAGTTCTTC
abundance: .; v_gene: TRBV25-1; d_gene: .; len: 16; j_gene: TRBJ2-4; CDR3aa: CASSESSGWAKNIQYF; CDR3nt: TGTGCCAGCAGTGAATCGTCAGGGTGGGCCAAAAACATTCAGTACTTC
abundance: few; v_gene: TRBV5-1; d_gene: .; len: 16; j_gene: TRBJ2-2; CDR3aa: CASSLSDLTNTGELFF; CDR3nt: TGCGCCAGCAGCTTGTCGGACTTAACGAACACCGGGGAGCTGTTTTTT
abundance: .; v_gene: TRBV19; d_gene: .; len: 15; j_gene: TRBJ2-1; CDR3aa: CASSITGLVDNEQFF; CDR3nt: TGTGCCAGTAGTATAACAGGGTTGGTAGACAATGAGCAGTTCTTC
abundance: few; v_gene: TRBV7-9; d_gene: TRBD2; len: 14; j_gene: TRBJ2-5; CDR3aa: CASSFAGGEETQYF; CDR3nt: TGTGCCAGCAGCTTCGCGGGAGGGGAGGAGACCCAGTACTTC
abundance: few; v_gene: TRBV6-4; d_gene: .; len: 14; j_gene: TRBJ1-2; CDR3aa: CASSAEAGEGGYTF; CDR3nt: TGTGCCAGCAGTGCGGAGGCAGGGGAAGGCGGCTACACCTTC
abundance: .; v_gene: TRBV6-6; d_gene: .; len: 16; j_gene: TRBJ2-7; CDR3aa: CASSQSGRGGYDEQYF; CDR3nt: TGTGCCAGCAGTCAATCCGGACGAGGAGGGTACGACGAGCAGTACTTC
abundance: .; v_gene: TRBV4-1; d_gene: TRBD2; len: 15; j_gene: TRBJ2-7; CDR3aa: CASSQGLAGYYEQYF; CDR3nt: TGCGCCAGCAGCCAAGGGCTAGCGGGGTACTACGAGCAGTACTTC
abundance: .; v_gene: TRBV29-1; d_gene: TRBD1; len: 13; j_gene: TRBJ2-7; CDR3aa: CSVERQGAGEQYF; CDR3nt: TGCAGCGTTGAGCGTCAGGGGGCTGGGGAGCAGTACTTC
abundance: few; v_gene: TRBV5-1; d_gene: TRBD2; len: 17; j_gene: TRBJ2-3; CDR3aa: CASSPGLAGGLLDTQYF; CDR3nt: TGCGCCAGCAGCCCGGGACTAGCGGGAGGCCTCCTGGATACGCAGTATTTT
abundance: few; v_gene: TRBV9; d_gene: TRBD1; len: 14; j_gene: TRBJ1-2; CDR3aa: CASRPGQGHYGYTF; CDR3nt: TGTGCCAGCAGACCCGGACAGGGACATTATGGCTACACCTTC
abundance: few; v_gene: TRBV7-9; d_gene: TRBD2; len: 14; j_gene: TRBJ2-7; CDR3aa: CASSFRGVAYEQYF; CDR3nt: TGTGCCAGCAGCTTCCGGGGGGTCGCCTACGAGCAGTACTTC
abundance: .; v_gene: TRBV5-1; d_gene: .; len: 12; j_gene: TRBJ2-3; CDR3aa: CASSHSTDTQYF; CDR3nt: TGCGCCAGCAGCCATAGCACAGATACGCAGTATTTT
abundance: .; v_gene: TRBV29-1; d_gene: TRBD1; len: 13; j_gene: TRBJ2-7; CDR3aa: CSALTGGSYEQYF; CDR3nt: TGCAGCGCCCTGACAGGGGGGTCGTATGAGCAGTACTTC
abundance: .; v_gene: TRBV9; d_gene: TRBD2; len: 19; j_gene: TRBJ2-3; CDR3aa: CASSVSLGTSGGPTDTQYF; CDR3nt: TGTGCCAGCAGCGTGAGCCTCGGGACTAGCGGGGGACCTACAGATACGCAGTATTTT
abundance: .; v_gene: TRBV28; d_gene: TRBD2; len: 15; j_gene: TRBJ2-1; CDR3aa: CASSPPAGVWGEQFF; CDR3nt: TGTGCCAGCAGCCCCCCAGCGGGAGTTTGGGGTGAGCAGTTCTTC
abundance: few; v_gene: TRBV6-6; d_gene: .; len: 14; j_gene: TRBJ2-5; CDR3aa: CASSSGLREETQYF; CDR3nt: TGTGCCAGCAGCTCGGGACTCAGGGAGGAGACCCAGTACTTC
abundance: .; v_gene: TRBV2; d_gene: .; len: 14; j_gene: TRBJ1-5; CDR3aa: CASSVQQINQPQHF; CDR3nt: TGTGCCAGCAGTGTACAACAGATTAATCAGCCCCAGCATTTT
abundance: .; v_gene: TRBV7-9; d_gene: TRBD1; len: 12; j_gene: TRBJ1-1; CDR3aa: CASSLDRGRAFF; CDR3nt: TGTGCCAGCAGCCTTGACAGGGGAAGGGCTTTCTTT
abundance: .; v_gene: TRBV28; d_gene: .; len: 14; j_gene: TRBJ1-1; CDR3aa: CASSLFSGNTEAFF; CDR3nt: TGTGCCAGCAGTTTATTCTCGGGGAACACTGAAGCTTTCTTT
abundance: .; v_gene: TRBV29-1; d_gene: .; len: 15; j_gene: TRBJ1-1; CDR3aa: CSTKDSPGMNTEAFF; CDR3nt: TGCAGCACTAAAGATAGTCCGGGGATGAACACTGAAGCTTTCTTT
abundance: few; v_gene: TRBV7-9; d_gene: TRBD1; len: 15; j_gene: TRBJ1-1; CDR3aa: CASSRRGGVNTEAFF; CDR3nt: TGTGCCAGCAGCCGTCGAGGGGGCGTGAACACTGAAGCTTTCTTT
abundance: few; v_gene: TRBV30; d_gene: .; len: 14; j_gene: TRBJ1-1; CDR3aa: CAWSVYRVNTEAFF; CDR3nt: TGTGCCTGGAGTGTTTACAGGGTGAACACTGAAGCTTTCTTT
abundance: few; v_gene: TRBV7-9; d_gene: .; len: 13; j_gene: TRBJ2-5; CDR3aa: CASSLAGGETQYF; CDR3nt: TGTGCCAGCAGCTTAGCGGGAGGTGAGACCCAGTACTTC
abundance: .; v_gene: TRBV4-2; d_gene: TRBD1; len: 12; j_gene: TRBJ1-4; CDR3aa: CASSRDRAKLFF; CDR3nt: TGTGCCAGCAGCCGCGACAGGGCCAAACTGTTTTTT
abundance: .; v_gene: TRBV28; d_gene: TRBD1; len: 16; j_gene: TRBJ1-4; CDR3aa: CASSLDRAATNEKLFF; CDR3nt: TGTGCCAGCAGTTTGGACAGGGCCGCAACTAATGAAAAACTGTTTTTT
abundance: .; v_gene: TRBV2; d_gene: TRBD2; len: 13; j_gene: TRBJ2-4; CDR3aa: CASSELAGGDQYF; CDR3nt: TGTGCCAGCAGTGAGCTCGCCGGGGGGGATCAGTACTTC
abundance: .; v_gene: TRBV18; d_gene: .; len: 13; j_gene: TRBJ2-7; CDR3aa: CASSPRETYEQYF; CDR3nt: TGTGCCAGCTCACCAAGGGAGACCTACGAGCAGTACTTC
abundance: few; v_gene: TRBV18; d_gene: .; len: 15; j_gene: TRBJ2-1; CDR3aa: CASSPRQSQDNEQFF; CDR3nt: TGTGCCAGCTCACCACGGCAGTCCCAGGACAATGAGCAGTTCTTC
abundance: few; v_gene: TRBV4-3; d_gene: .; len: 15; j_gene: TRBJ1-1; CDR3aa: CASSRNLQGVVGAFF; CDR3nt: TGCGCCAGCAGCCGCAATCTACAGGGTGTTGTGGGAGCTTTCTTT
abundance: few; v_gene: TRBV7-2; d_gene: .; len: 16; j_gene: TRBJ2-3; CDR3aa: CASSLLRGGSTDTQYF; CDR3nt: TGTGCCAGCAGCTTATTGCGGGGAGGATCCACAGATACGCAGTATTTT
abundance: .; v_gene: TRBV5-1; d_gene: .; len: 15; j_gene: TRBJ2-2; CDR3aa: CASSLGQEYTGELFF; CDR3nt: TGCGCCAGCAGCTTGGGACAGGAGTACACCGGGGAGCTGTTTTTT
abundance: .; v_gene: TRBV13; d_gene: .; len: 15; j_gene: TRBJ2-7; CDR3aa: CASSLGATKGYEQYF; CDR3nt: TGTGCCAGCAGCTTAGGCGCCACTAAAGGCTACGAGCAGTACTTC
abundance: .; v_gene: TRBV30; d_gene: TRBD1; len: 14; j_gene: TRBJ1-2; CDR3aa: CAWSADRGPYGYTF; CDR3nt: TGTGCCTGGAGTGCGGACAGGGGACCCTATGGCTACACCTTC